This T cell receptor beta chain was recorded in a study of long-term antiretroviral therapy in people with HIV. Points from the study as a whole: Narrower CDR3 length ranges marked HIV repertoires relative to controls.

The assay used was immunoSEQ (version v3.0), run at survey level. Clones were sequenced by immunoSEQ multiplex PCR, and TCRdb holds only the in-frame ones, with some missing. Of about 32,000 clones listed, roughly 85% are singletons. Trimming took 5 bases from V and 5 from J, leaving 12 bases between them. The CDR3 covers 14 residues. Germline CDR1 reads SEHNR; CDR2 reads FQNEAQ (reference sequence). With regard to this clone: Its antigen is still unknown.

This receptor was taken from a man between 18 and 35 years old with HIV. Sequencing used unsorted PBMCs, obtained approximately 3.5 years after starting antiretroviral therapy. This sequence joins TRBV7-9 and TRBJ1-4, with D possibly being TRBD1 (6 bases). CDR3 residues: CASSPGAINEKLFF. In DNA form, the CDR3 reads TGTGCCAGCAGCCCAGGGGCGATAAATGAAAAACTGTTTTTT.